This passage covers 3 T cell receptor beta chains from one sample sequenced in a study of early T cells in non-severe SARS-CoV-2 infection listed by TCRdb under 2021. The library was built by means of 5' RACE. The data were produced on a NextSeq 500. Using fastp at Q25 and MiXCR, TCRdb reprocessed the public reads and kept productive beta chains. Duplicate CDR3 protein sequences are folded into a single record with the most common DNA and genes. This sample holds 75,000 to 100,000 distinct CDR3 sequences; 16% were observed only once. About 1.3% of the sample comes from the top ten. The sequencing input was whole blood. All receptors derive from an adult who was a healthcare worker with PCR-confirmed SARS-CoV-2 infection or an uninfected control (not recorded which).

This clonotype appeared a few times. The CDR3: CASSPGSEQYF. In nucleotides, the CDR3 is TGTGCCAGCAGCCCCGGTTCCGAGCAGTACTTC. The V and J genes are TRBV28 and TRBJ2-7, with D unclear. CDR1 is MDHEN, CDR2 SYDVKM, per germline. V dropped 6 bases and J dropped 6 bases, with 9 bases sitting between them. The length of the CDR3 is 11 residues.

This clonotype was observed a few times. The rearrangement joins TRBV6-2 or TRBV6-3 to TRBJ2-3; 8 nucleotides align to TRBD2. Trimming took 4 bases from V and 0 from J; bases not matched to a gene: 6. Germline assignment: CDR1 MNHEY and CDR2 SVGEGT. This CDR3 has 16 residues. The CDR3 here is CASSSRVAGSTDTQYF. In nucleotides, the CDR3 is TGTGCCAGCAGTTCCAGGGTAGCGGGGAGCACAGATACGCAGTATTTT.

In its sample, this clonotype was seen a few times. This rearrangement joins TRBV27 to TRBJ2-5, with D perhaps TRBD1 (6 bases). Between the trimmed V and J ends, which lost 5 bases and 4 bases, there was a span of 17 bases. Looked up from germline, CDR1 is MNHEY and CDR2 is SMNVEV (reference sequence). The CDR3 is 15 residues long. CDR3 coding DNA: TGTGCCAGCAGTGCCCAAGGGGGATCAAGAGAGACCCAGTACTTC. It codes for CASSAQGGSRETQYF.